Only a few counts were recorded for the clone carrying this T cell receptor beta chain. What it recognizes is unknown. It was RNA transcripts that yielded the amplified TCR beta CDR3 regions. The TCR CDR3 was amplified in a first-round RT-PCR using the HTBI primer set. In TCRdb, the multiplex PCR reads were re-called with MiXCR into one record per CDR3 protein. The sample has 700,000 or so distinct CDR3 sequences; about a sixth are singletons. Germline V gene sequence: CDR1 LNHNV, CDR2 YYDKDF (reference sequence). This CDR3 is 16 amino acids long. J was trimmed by 5 bases and V by 5 bases; bases with no gene match: 10. The sample originates from a study of T cells in Graves' hyperthyroidism and ophthalmopathy. Overall study results and limits: Separation of ophthalmopathy from stable hyperthyroidism was achieved by a 13 V-J model.

This chain joins TRBV15 and TRBJ2-1; 9 bases fit TRBD2. Input material: blood. The receptor comes from a man in his late teens or twenties with Graves' hyperthyroidism. The CDR3 DNA reads as TGTGCCACCAGCCACCGGGGCGGGAGGGCGGACAATGAGCAGTTCTTC. This encodes CATSHRGGRADNEQFF.